This T cell receptor beta chain was captured in a study of blood T cell repertoires in COVID-19. Background on the study: The cDNA or gDNA used as material had been derived from T cells, B-cell-depleted T cells, or PBMCs.

The germline V gene has CDR1 SNHLY and CDR2 FYNNEI. This CDR3 comprises 12 residues. V was pared by 7 bases and J by 1 base, with 7 bases between. Original data processing: How many nucleated cells were present was estimated from reference gene primer amplification. Some clones are missing from TCRdb's copy, which holds only in-frame ones; the method was immunoSEQ multiplex PCR. V and J calls plus clone size are reproduced from that table; the DNA served to infer D and trimming. The table lists roughly 110,000 clones, about 79% of them singletons. This clone was seen ten or more times. The origin of this receptor is a man at least 80 years old with COVID-19, enrolled during active disease. The sample comprised peripheral blood. The gene calls are TRBV2 and TRBJ1-1; D is perhaps TRBD1 (5 bases). Here the CDR3 DNA reads TGTGCCAGCAACACAGGGAACACTGAAGCTTTCTTT. Its protein is CASNTGNTEAFF.